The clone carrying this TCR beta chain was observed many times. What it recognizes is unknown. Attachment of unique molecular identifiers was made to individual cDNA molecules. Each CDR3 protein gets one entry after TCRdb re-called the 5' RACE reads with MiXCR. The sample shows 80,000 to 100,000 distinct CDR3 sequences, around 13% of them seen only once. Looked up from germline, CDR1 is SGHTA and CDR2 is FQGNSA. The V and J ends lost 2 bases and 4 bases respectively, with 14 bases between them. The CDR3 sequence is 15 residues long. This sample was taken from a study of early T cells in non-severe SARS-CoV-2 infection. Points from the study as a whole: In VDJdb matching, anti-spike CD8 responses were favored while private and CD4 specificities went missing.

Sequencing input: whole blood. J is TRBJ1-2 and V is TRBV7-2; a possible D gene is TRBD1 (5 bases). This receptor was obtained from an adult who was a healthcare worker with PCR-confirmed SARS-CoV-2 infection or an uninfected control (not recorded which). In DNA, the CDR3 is TGTGCCAGCAGCTTATGGGACGCTACCTCCTATGGCTACACCTTC. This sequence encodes CASSLWDATSYGYTF. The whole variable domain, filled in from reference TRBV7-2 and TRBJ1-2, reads GAGVSQSPSNKVTEKGKDVELRCDPISGHTALYWYRQSLGQGLEFLIYFQGNSAPDKSGLPSDRFSAERTGGSVSTLTIQRTQQEDSAVYLCASSLWDATSYGYTFGSGTRLTVV.